This TCR beta chain came from a study of chemoradiotherapy in HPV16-positive cancers. Points on this clone: The antigen remains unidentified.

Sequencing was performed with immunoSEQ multiplex PCR; in TCRdb, only in-frame clones are kept and a portion is missing. The repertoire consists of about 12,000 clones, with 70% to 85% occurring once and the leading ten covering about 1.3%. Samples were taken several times over chemoradiotherapy. Study-wide results and caveats: Candidate HPV-specific clones and E7-related TCR motifs grew in tumor during treatment.

This CDR3 is 14 amino acids long. Between the trimmed V and J ends, which lost 3 bases and 2 bases, there was a span of 11 bases. Germline V gene lookup returns CDR1 LNHDA and CDR2 SQIVND (reference sequence). This specimen was taken from a patient who underwent chemoradiotherapy. This TCR came from a human donor with HPV-associated anogenital cancer. The chain couples TRBV19 to TRBJ2-7, with D perhaps assigned TRBD1 or TRBD2 (5 bases each). The CDR3 region is CASSIGTHTYEQYF. Here the CDR3 DNA reads TGTGCCAGTAGTATTGGGACGCATACCTACGAGCAGTACTTC.